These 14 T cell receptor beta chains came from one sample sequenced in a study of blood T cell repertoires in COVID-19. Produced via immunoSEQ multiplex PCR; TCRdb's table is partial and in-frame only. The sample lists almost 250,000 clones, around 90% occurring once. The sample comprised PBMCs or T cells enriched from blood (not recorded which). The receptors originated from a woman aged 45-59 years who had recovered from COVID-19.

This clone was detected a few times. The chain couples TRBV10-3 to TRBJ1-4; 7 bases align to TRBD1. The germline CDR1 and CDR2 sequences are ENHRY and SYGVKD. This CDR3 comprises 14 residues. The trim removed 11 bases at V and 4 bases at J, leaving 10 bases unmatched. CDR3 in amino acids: CASQSDRVNEKLFF. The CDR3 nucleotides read TGTGCCTCCCAAAGCGACAGGGTTAATGAAAAACTGTTTTTT.

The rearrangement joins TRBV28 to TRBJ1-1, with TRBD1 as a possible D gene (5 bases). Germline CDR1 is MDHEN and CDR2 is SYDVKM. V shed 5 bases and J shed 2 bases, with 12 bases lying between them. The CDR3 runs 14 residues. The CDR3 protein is CASSGGGANTEAFF. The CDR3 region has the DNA TGTGCCAGCAGTGGGGGGGGAGCCAACACTGAAGCTTTCTTT.

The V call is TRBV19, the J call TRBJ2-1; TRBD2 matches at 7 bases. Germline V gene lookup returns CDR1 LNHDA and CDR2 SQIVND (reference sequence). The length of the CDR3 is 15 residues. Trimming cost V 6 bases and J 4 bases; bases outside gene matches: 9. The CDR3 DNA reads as TGTGCCAGTAGCCGGGAGGCTAGCGGATACAATGAGCAGTTCTTC. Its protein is CASSREASGYNEQFF.

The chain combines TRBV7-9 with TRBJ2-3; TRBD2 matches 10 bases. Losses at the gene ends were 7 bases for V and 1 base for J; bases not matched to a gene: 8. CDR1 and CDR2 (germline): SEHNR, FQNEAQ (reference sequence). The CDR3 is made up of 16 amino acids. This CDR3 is CASTYSGTSGTDTQYF. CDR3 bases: TGTGCCAGCACCTATTCCGGGACTAGCGGCACAGATACGCAGTATTTT.

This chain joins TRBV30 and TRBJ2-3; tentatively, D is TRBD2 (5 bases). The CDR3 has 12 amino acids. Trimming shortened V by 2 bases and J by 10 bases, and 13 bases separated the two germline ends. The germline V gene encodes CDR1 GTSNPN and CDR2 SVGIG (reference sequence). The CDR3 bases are TGTGCCTGGAGTAAAGGACTCAGCGCGCAGTATTTT. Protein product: CAWSKGLSAQYF.

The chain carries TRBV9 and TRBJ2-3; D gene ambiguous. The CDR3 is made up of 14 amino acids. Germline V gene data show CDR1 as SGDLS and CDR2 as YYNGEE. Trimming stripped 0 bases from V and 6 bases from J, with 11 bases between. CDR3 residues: CASSVETITDTQYF. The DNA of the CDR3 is TGTGCCAGCAGCGTAGAAACTATCACTGATACGCAGTATTTT.

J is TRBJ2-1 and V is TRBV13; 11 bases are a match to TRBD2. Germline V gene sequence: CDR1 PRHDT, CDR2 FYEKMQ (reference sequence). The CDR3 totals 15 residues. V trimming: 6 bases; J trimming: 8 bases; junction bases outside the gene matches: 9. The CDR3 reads CASRHSGRARDEQFF. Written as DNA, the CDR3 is TGTGCCAGCAGACATAGCGGGAGGGCGCGGGATGAGCAGTTCTTC.

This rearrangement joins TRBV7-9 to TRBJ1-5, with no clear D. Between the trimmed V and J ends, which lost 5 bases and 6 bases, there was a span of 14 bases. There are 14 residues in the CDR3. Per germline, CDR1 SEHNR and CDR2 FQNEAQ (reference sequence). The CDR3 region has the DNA TGTGCCAGCAGCCCCTATCCCCCGGGTCAGCCCCAGCATTTT. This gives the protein CASSPYPPGQPQHF.

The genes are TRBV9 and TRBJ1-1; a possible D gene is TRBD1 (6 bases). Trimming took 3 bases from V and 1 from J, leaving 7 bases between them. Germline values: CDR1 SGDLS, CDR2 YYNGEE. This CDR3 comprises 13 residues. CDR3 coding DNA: TGTGCCAGCAGCGGACAGGAGAACACTGAAGCTTTCTTT. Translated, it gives CASSGQENTEAFF. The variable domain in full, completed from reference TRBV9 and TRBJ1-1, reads DSGVTQTPKHLITATGQRVTLRCSPRSGDLSVYWYQQSLDQGLQFLIQYYNGEERAKGNILERFSAQQFPDLHSELNLSSLELGDSALYFCASSGQENTEAFFGQGTRLTVV.

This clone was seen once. DNA of the CDR3: TGTGCCAGCTCACCTTTCACAGGGGTAACTTACAATGAGCAGTTCTTC. Protein sequence: CASSPFTGVTYNEQFF. The chain joins TRBV18 to TRBJ2-1, with TRBD1 identical over 7 bases. With 3 bases clipped from V and 4 bases from J, the junction kept 9 bases outside the gene matches. Germline V gives CDR1 KGHSH, CDR2 LQKENI. The CDR3 extends over 16 amino acids.

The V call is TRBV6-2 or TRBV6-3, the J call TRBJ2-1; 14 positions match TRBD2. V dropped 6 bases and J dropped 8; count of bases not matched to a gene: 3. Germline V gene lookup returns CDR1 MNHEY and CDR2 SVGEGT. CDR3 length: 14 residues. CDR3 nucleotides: TGTGCCAGCAGCGGGACTAGCGGGAGTGATGAGCAGTTCTTC. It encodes CASSGTSGSDEQFF.

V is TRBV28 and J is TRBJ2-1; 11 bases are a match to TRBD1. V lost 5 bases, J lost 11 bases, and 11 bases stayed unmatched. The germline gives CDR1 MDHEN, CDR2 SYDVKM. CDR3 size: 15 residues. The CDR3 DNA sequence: TGTGCCAGCAGTACACCCGGGACAGGGGGGTTACAGCAGTTCTTC. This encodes CASSTPGTGGLQQFF.

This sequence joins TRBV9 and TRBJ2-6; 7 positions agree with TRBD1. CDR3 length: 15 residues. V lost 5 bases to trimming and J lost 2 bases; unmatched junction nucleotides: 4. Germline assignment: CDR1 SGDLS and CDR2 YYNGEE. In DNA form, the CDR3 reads TGTGCCAGCAGGGGACAGCTAACTGGGGCCAACGTCCTGACTTTC. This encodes CASRGQLTGANVLTF. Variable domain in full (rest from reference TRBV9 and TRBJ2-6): DSGVTQTPKHLITATGQRVTLRCSPRSGDLSVYWYQQSLDQGLQFLIQYYNGEERAKGNILERFSAQQFPDLHSELNLSSLELGDSALYFCASRGQLTGANVLTFGAGSRLTVL.

CDR3 amino acids: CASSQALGEKLFF. DNA of the CDR3: TGTGCCAGCAGCCAAGCGCTTGGCGAAAAACTGTTTTTT. The V and J genes are TRBV14 and TRBJ1-4; D is uncertain. Trimming cost V 1 base and J 8 bases, with 8 bases left between them. This CDR3 comprises 13 residues. CDR1 and CDR2 from the germline V gene are SGHDN and FVKESK. Full variable domain (outside the CDR3, taken from reference TRBV14 and TRBJ1-4): EAGVTQFPSHSVIEKGQTVTLRCDPISGHDNLYWYRRVMGKEIKFLLHFVKESKQDESGMPNNRFLAERTGGTYSTLKVQPAELEDSGVYFCASSQALGEKLFFGSGTQLSVL.